Below, 21 T cell receptor beta chains from the same sample are listed, as sequenced in a study of shared clonotypes between healthy human individuals. The data were produced by immunoSEQ multiplex PCR, yet TCRdb's version contains in-frame clones alone and is incomplete. The sample has approximately 700,000 clones; approximately 73% are singletons. The sample taken for sequencing was memory CD4+ T cells sorted from blood. Sample subset: CD45RA-negative fraction. The source of these receptors is a woman aged 30 to 39 in good health.

The chain carries TRBV19 and TRBJ1-5, with TRBD1 identical over 11 bases. V dropped 9 bases and J dropped 6; count of bases not matched to a gene: 13. Germline V gene lookup returns CDR1 LNHDA and CDR2 SQIVND (reference sequence). The CDR3 length is 16 residues. The CDR3 nucleotides are TGTGCCAGCAGCCTATATACGGACAGGGGGCTTCAGCCCCAGCATTTT. Translation gives CASSLYTDRGLQPQHF.

V and J are TRBV28 and TRBJ1-3, with a tentative D call TRBD1 (5 bases). The germline CDR1 and CDR2 sequences are MDHEN and SYDVKM. Trimming cost V 4 bases and J 3 bases, with 13 bases left between them. The CDR3 length is 15 residues. CDR3 amino acids: CASSSTMGHGNTIYF. DNA of the CDR3: TGTGCCAGCAGTTCTACGATGGGGCATGGAAACACCATATATTTT.

Note on this clone: This may arise from a read error, as a much more abundant clone is one base away. The chain couples TRBV10-3 to TRBJ1-1, with D perhaps TRBD1 (6 bases). Germline-derived CDR1 and CDR2 are ENHRY and SYGVKD. The CDR3 sequence is 16 residues long. Trimming left V 6 bases short and J 3 bases short, with 20 bases between. The CDR3 DNA reads TGTGCCATCAGCACGGGGATTACAGGGTGGGACACTGAAGCTTTCTTT. Translating gives CAISTGITGWDTEAFF.

The genes are TRBV19 and TRBJ2-2; the D call may be TRBD1 or TRBD2 (5 bases each). Germline V CDR1 and CDR2: LNHDA, SQIVND (reference sequence). V was cut by 8 bases and J by 8 bases, with 12 bases left in between. The CDR3 loop spans 12 amino acids. The chain's CDR3 is CASFNGGGELFF. CDR3 DNA sequence: TGTGCCAGTTTTAATGGGGGAGGGGAGCTGTTTTTT.

This clone was recorded only once. The chain couples TRBV18 to TRBJ1-1; the D gene is possibly TRBD1 (5 bases). Germline values: CDR1 KGHSH, CDR2 LQKENI. V was pared by 3 bases and J by 3 bases, with 11 bases between. This CDR3 spans 14 amino acids. The CDR3 sequence is CASSPRTGDTEAFF. CDR3 bases: TGTGCCAGCTCACCCCGGACGGGGGACACTGAAGCTTTCTTT.

V gene TRBV28 combines with J gene TRBJ1-1; D uncertain. V lost 6 bases and J 7 bases, leaving 12 bases between the germline ends. Germline V gene data show CDR1 as MDHEN and CDR2 as SYDVKM. The CDR3 is 12 residues long. CDR3 bases: TGTGCCAGCAGAGCCCAGGCACTTGAAGCTTTCTTT. Protein: CASRAQALEAFF.

The chain links TRBV29-1 to TRBJ2-2, with TRBD1 matching 7 bases. Germline trimming cut 6 bases from V and 5 bases from J; bases unmatched to any gene: 6. The CDR3 is made up of 13 amino acids. Germline V gene lookup returns CDR1 SQVTM and CDR2 ANQGSEA. CDR3 nucleotides: TGCAGCGTCTCCTTGACAGGGACCGGGGAGCTGTTTTTT. Translating gives CSVSLTGTGELFF.

The rearrangement links TRBV21-1 to TRBJ2-1; the table calls TRBD1, which could not be checked here. TRBV21-1 is reported as a pseudogene. This CDR3 comprises 14 residues. CDR3 region: CASNSWDRYNEQFF. CDR3 coding DNA: TGTGCCAGCAACTCATGGGACAGATACAATGAGCAGTTCTTC.

This clone has just a few counts. The V and J genes are TRBV19 and TRBJ1-2; tentative D call: TRBD1 (5 bases). CDR1 LNHDA and CDR2 SQIVND come from the germline V gene (reference sequence). The CDR3 extends over 18 amino acids. V was clipped by 3 bases and J by 4 bases, with 24 bases between them. CDR3 DNA sequence: TGTGCCAGTAGTATTACCCAACAGGCAACCCCGTGGGGCTATGGCTACACCTTC. Translating it yields CASSITQQATPWGYGYTF.

The rearrangement links TRBV12-1 to TRBJ2-2. TRBV12-1 counts as a pseudogene. The CDR3 runs to 15 residues. CDR3 sequence: CASSFAGSNTGELFF. The CDR3 DNA reads TGTGCCAGCAGCTTTGCAGGGTCTAACACCGGGGAGCTGTTTTTT.

For the CDR3, the DNA is TGTGCCTGGAGTTCCGACAGCTGGCGGGCCTACACCTTC. Translated, it gives CAWSSDSWRAYTF. The chain employs TRBV30 and TRBJ1-2; D is possibly TRBD1 (5 bases). V was clipped by 2 bases and J by 10 bases, with 17 bases between them. There are 13 residues in the CDR3. The germline gives CDR1 GTSNPN, CDR2 SVGIG (reference sequence).

As regards this clone: The identical CDR3 is also encoded by other nucleotide sequences in the sample. The J gene is TRBJ1-3, the V gene TRBV30; no clear D. With 3 bases removed from V and 2 bases from J, the gap between germline ends came to 5 bases. CDR3 length equals 12 residues. Per the germline V gene, CDR1 is GTSNPN and CDR2 is SVGIG (reference sequence). In DNA, the CDR3 is TGTGCCTGGAGCCAGGCTGGAAACACCATATATTTT. Translated: CAWSQAGNTIYF.

The V and J genes are TRBV27 and TRBJ2-2, with TRBD2 as a possible D gene (6 bases). Germline V gene sequence: CDR1 MNHEY, CDR2 SMNVEV (reference sequence). The CDR3 totals 15 residues. V was pared by 3 bases and J by 8 bases, with 16 bases between. The CDR3 region has the DNA TGTGCCAGCAGTTTGGCGGGGCGCGTAGGGGGGGAGCTGTTTTTT. Amino acid sequence: CASSLAGRVGGELFF.

This chain links TRBV5-1 with TRBJ2-5, with unresolved D. The CDR3 spans 15 residues. Trimming took off 1 base at V and 5 bases at J, with 15 bases between the two ends. Germline V lookup: CDR1 SGHRS, CDR2 YFSETQ. The CDR3 DNA follows: TGCGCCAGCAGCTTGTCGGTAGGGCAGTACGAGACCCAGTACTTC. Amino acid sequence: CASSLSVGQYETQYF.

The chain is built from TRBV11-2 and TRBJ2-7; 10 bases map to TRBD2. V lost 6 bases and J lost 5; bases outside the gene matches: 13. Germline CDR1 reads SGHAT; CDR2 reads FQNNGV. This CDR3 region has 16 residues. The CDR3 nucleotides are TGTGCCAGCAGGAAGCAGGCTAGCGGGAGTGCGAACGAGCAGTACTTC. Its translation is CASRKQASGSANEQYF.

V usage is TRBV7-2 and J usage is TRBJ2-2, with a tentative D call TRBD1 (5 bases). Germline V gene sequence: CDR1 SGHTA, CDR2 FQGNSA. The germline V and J ends were trimmed by 2 bases and 6 bases, with 10 bases remaining between them. The CDR3 runs 14 residues. The CDR3: CASSLFRVPGELFF. In DNA, the CDR3 is TGTGCCAGCAGCTTATTCAGGGTACCCGGGGAGCTGTTTTTT.

This clone was counted between two and nine times. The chain links TRBV7-9 to TRBJ2-7, with 7 nucleotides matching TRBD2. The CDR3 sequence is 14 residues long. V shed 3 bases, J shed 0 bases, and the junction held 2 bases outside the gene matches. The germline CDR1 and CDR2 sequences are SEHNR and FQNEAQ (reference sequence). The CDR3 loop is CASSFLADSYEQYF. The CDR3 DNA reads TGTGCCAGCAGCTTCCTAGCGGACTCCTACGAGCAGTACTTC.

In DNA form, the CDR3 reads TGTGCCAGCAGGACAGGTGGGGGTCAGCCCCAGCATTTT. Protein sequence: CASRTGGGQPQHF. The chain uses TRBV28 and TRBJ1-5; D may be TRBD1 (6 bases). This CDR3 spans 13 amino acids. Germline loops: CDR1 MDHEN, CDR2 SYDVKM. V was clipped by 6 bases and J by 6 bases, with 12 bases between them.

V gene TRBV7-9 combines with J gene TRBJ1-2; D is uncertain. The CDR3 covers 14 residues. The germline CDR1 and CDR2 sequences are SEHNR and FQNEAQ (reference sequence). Trimming removed 5 bases from V and 8 bases from J, with 18 bases in between. Written as DNA, the CDR3 is TGTGCCAGCAGCCCGCCGGGCGGCATAGGGGGCTACACCTTC. This encodes CASSPPGGIGGYTF.

V is TRBV30 and J is TRBJ1-2; tentatively, D is TRBD1 (6 bases). The V end was cut by 1 base, the J end by 8 bases, with 14 bases between. The CDR3 totals 13 residues. Germline V gene data show CDR1 as GTSNPN and CDR2 as SVGIG (reference sequence). The CDR3 sequence: CAWSGGQGLGYTF. CDR3 nucleotides: TGTGCCTGGAGTGGAGGCCAGGGGTTGGGCTACACCTTC.

The chain combines TRBV10-3 with TRBJ1-4; D uncertain. Germline CDR1 reads ENHRY; CDR2 reads SYGVKD. V lost 0 bases, J lost 4 bases, and 12 bases lay in between. This CDR3 spans 16 amino acids. This CDR3 reads CAISESTIANNEKLFF. The CDR3 bases are TGTGCCATCAGTGAGTCGACAATTGCAAATAATGAAAAACTGTTTTTT.